The 2 T cell receptor beta chains presented below share a single source sample, sequenced in a study of cytomegalovirus exposure and HLA in healthy donors. The PCR employed 60 Vbeta primers together with 13 Jbeta primers. Data came from immunoSEQ multiplex PCR; TCRdb stores just in-frame clones and leaves some out. The repertoire holds 150,000 or so clones, with 60% to 80% as singletons. The material sequenced was PBMCs. These receptors all come from a woman aged 40-49 years in good health and CMV-seronegative.

The chain employs TRBV7-2 and TRBJ2-3, with 7 nucleotides matching TRBD1. Unmatched junction bases numbered 11, after V lost 4 bases and J lost 7 bases. The CDR3 extends over 15 amino acids. Germline assignment: CDR1 SGHTA and CDR2 FQGNSA. The CDR3 bases are TGTGCCAGCAGCTCCTCCGGGACAGTAATCCATACGCAGTATTTT. Translated: CASSSSGTVIHTQYF.

The chain combines TRBV10-3 with TRBJ2-5, with D possibly being TRBD1 (5 bases). This CDR3 contains 13 residues. V was shortened by 5 bases and J by 5 bases, with 12 bases between the two germline ends. The germline V gene has CDR1 ENHRY and CDR2 SYGVKD. Here the CDR3 reads CAISRQTMETQYF. The DNA for the CDR3 is TGTGCCATCAGTAGACAGACGATGGAGACCCAGTACTTC.